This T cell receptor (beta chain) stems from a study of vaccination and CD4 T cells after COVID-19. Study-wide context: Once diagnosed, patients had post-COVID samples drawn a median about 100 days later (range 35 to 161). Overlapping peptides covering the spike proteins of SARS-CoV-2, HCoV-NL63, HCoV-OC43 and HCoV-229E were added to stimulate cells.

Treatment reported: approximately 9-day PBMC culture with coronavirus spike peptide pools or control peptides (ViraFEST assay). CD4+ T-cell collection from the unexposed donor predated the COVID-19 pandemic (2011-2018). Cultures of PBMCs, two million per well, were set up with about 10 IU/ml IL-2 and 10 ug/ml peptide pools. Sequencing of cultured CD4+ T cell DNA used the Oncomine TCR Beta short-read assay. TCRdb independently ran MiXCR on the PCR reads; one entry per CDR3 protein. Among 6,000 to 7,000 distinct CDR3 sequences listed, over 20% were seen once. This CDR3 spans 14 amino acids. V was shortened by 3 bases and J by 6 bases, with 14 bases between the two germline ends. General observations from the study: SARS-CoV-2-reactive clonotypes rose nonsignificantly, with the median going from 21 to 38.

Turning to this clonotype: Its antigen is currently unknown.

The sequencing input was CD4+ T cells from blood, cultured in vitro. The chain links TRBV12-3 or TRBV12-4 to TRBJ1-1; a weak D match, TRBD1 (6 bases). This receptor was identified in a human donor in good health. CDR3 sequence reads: CASSFKGGRAEAFF. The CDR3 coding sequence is TGTGCCAGCAGTTTCAAGGGGGGCAGGGCTGAAGCTTTCTTT.